The rows below give T cell receptor beta chains drawn from one sample of a study of shared clonotypes between healthy human individuals. Sequencing used immunoSEQ multiplex PCR; TCRdb keeps in-frame clones, though not all of them. The sample lists 2 million to 2.5 million clones; 80% to 95% were seen once. Sequenced: naive CD4+ T cells from PBMCs. The receptors originated from a man between 18 and 29 years old in good health. Some clones in this sample may be carry-over from other donors' samples. Each CDR3 is given with its conserved first and last residue. The D gene is left open where the match is weak. Size is stated for part of the rows, as once, few or many counts, or as a class when the clone is expanded.

clone_size j_call v_call d_call cdr3_aa cdr3_nt
- TRBJ1-2 TRBV28 - CASSLPGYGYTF TGTGCCAGCAGTTTACCGGGGTACGGCTACACCTTC
- TRBJ1-5 TRBV6-1 - CASSLTYSGGQPQHF TGTGCCAGCAGTTTAACCTACTCTGGGGGTCAGCCCCAGCATTTT
- TRBJ2-2 TRBV21-1 - CASRTSGDRGTGELFF TGTGCCAGCAGAACCAGTGGGGACAGGGGGACCGGGGAGCTGTTTTTT
- TRBJ2-7 TRBV6-5 - CASSYSGTYEQYF TGTGCCAGCAGTTATTCAGGAACCTACGAGCAGTACTTC
- TRBJ1-1 TRBV6-5 - CASTQAGRDTEAFF TGTGCCAGCACCCAGGCCGGGAGGGACACTGAAGCTTTCTTT
once TRBJ2-7 TRBV10-2 - CASTQTRDYEQYF TGCGCCAGCACTCAGACTAGGGACTACGAGCAGTACTTC
- TRBJ2-5 TRBV19 - CASSIRDTPGSAQYF TGTGCCAGTAGTATCCGGGACACCCCGGGTTCGGCCCAGTACTTC
- TRBJ2-1 TRBV29-1 TRBD1 CSARQGHDYEQFF TGCAGCGCTAGACAGGGTCATGATTATGAGCAGTTCTTC
- TRBJ2-7 TRBV27 - CASRGWEWEQYF TGTGCCAGCAGAGGGTGGGAATGGGAGCAGTACTTC
once TRBJ2-1 TRBV10-3 - CAAADSGRPDNEQFF TGTGCCGCCGCGGACAGCGGCCGGCCGGACAATGAGCAGTTCTTC
- TRBJ2-5 TRBV7-2 TRBD1 CASSLDRGGRETQYF TGTGCCAGCAGCTTGGACAGGGGAGGAAGGGAGACCCAGTACTTC
- TRBJ2-7 TRBV10-3 - CATGASREATYEQYF TGTGCCACGGGGGCGTCGAGGGAAGCGACCTACGAGCAGTACTTC
- TRBJ2-7 TRBV5-1 TRBD1 CASSQGTGPGEQYF TGCGCCAGCAGCCAGGGGACAGGGCCGGGGGAGCAGTACTTC
- TRBJ1-5 TRBV19 TRBD1 CASRAQGKGNQPQHF TGTGCCAGTAGGGCACAGGGGAAAGGCAATCAGCCCCAGCATTTT
- TRBJ2-7 TRBV13 - CASTLRSGGIIYEQYF TGTGCCAGCACCCTGAGGTCGGGCGGTATTATCTACGAGCAGTACTTC
- TRBJ2-7 TRBV7-8 TRBD1 CASSLLTGGFYEQYF TGTGCCAGCAGCCTACTGACAGGGGGCTTCTACGAGCAGTACTTC